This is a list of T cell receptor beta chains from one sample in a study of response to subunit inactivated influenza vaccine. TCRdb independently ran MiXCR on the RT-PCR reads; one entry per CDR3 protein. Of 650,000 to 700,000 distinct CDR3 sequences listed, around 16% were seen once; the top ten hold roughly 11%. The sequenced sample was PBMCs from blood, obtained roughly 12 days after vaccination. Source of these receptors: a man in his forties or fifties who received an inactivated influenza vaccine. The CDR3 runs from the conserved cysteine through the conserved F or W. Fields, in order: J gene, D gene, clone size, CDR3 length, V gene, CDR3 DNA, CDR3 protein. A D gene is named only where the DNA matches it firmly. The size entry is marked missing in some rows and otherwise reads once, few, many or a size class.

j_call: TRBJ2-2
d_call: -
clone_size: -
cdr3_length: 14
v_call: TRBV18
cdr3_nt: TGTGCCAGCTCACCACCCGAGCAAACCGGGGAGCTGTTTTTT
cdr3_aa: CASSPPEQTGELFF

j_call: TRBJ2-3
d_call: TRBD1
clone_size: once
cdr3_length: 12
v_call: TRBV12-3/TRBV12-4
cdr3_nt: TGTGCCAGCAGTTTTTCTGAGACAGGGGAGTATTTT
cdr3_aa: CASSFSETGEYF

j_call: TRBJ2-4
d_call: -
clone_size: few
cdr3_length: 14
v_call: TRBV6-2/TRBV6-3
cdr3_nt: TGTGCCAGCGGACCGGCCTTAGCCAAAAACATTCAGTACTTC
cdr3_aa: CASGPALAKNIQYF

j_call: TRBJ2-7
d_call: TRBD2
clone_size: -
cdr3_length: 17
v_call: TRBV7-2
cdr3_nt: TGTGCCAGCAGCTTAGCGCGCGCTAGCGGGAGATTAGACGAGCAGTACTTC
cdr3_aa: CASSLARASGRLDEQYF

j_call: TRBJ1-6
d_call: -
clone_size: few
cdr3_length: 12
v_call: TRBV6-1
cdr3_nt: TGTGCCAGCAGTATCTATAATTCACCCCTCCACTTT
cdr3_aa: CASSIYNSPLHF

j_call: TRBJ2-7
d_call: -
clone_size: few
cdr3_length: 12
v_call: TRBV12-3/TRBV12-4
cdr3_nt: TGTGCCAGCAGTTTCTCCACTGACGAGCAGTACTTC
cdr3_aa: CASSFSTDEQYF

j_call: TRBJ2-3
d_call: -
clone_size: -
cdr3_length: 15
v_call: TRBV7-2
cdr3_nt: TGTGCCAGCAGCTTAGAGGGAAGAGGCGGGACTCCACAGTATTTT
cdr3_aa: CASSLEGRGGTPQYF

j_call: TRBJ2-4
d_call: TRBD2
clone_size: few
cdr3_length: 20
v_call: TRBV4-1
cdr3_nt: TGCGCCAGCAGCCAAGTCGGTAGCGGGGGGGCCTCGAAAGCCAAAAACATTCAGTACTTC
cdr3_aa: CASSQVGSGGASKAKNIQYF

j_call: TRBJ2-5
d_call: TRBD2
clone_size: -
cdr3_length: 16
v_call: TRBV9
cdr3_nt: TGTGCCAGCAGCGAGGGGACTAGCGGGAATCAAGAGACCCAGTACTTC
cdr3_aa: CASSEGTSGNQETQYF

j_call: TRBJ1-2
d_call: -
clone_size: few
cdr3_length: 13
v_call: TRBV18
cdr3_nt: TGTGCCAGCTCAACGGACATCGATTATGGCTACACCTTC
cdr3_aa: CASSTDIDYGYTF

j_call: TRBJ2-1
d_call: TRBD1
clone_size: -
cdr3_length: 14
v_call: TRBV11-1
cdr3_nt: TGTGCCAGCAGCCTCCGGGACAGAGACGATGAGCAGTTCTTC
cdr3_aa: CASSLRDRDDEQFF

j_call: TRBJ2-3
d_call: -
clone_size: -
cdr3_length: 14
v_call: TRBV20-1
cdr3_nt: TGCAGCACCTCGGGGGGCGCGAGCACAGATACGCAGTATTTT
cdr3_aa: CSTSGGASTDTQYF

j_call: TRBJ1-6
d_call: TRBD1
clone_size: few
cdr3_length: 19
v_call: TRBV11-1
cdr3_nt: TGTGCCAGCAGCCGAACGACAGGGGCCCAAAGCTCCTATAATTCACCCCTCCACTTT
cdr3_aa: CASSRTTGAQSSYNSPLHF

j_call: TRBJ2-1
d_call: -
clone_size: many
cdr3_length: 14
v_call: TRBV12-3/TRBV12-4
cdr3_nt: TGTGCCAGCAAAGAGGGGCCGGAAAACAATGAGCAGTTCTTC
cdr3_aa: CASKEGPENNEQFF

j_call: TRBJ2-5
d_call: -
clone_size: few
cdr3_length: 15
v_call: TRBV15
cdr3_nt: TGTGCCACCAGCAGAGATCCCGGGGCCCAAGAGACCCAGTACTTC
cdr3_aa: CATSRDPGAQETQYF

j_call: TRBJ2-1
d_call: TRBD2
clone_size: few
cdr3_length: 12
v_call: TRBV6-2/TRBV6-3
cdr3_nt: TGTGCCAGCAGTTACGCGGGGGTTGAGCAGTTCTTC
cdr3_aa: CASSYAGVEQFF

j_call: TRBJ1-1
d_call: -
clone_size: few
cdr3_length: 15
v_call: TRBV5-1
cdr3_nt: TGCGCCAGCAACTTTGGATCGGGGGGCTACACTGAAGCTTTCTTT
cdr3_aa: CASNFGSGGYTEAFF

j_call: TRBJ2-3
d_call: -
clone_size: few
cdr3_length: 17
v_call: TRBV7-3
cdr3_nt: TGTGCCAGCAGCCGCTTCGGGGGCGCTTCTGGCACAGATACGCAGTATTTT
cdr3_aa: CASSRFGGASGTDTQYF

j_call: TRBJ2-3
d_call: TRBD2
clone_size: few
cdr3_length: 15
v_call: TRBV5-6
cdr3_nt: TGTGCCAGCAGCTTAGGTAGCGGGAGCGCAGATACGCAGTATTTT
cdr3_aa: CASSLGSGSADTQYF

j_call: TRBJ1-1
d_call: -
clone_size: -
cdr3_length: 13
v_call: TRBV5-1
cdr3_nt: TGCGCCAGCAGCCAAAACAGAAACACTGAAGCTTTCTTT
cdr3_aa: CASSQNRNTEAFF

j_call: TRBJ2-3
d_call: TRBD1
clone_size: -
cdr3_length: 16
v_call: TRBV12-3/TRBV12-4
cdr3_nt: TGTGCCAGCAGCCCCGGGACAGGCATAAGCACAGATACGCAGTATTTT
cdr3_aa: CASSPGTGISTDTQYF

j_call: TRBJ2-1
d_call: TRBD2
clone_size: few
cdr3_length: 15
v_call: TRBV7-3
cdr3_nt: TGTGCCAGCAGCCCGTTAGCGGGACCCTACAATGAGCAGTTCTTC
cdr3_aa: CASSPLAGPYNEQFF

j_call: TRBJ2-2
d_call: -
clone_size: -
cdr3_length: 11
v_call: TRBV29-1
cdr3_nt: TGCAGCGTTCAGAACACCGGGGAGCTGTTTTTT
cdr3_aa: CSVQNTGELFF

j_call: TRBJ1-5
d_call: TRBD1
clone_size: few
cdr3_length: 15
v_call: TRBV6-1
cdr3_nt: TGTGCCAGCAGCCGGGACAGGGGGCCCGGGGGGCCCCAGCATTTT
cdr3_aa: CASSRDRGPGGPQHF

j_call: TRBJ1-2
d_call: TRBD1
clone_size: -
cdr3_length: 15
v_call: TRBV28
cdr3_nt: TGTGCCAGCAGTTTATTCCTCCAGGGGGCGGCCGGCTACACCTTC
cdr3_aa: CASSLFLQGAAGYTF

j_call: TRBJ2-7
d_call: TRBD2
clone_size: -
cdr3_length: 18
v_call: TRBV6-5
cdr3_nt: TGTGCCAGCAGTTACTTGCCCGGGACTAGCGGGAGTTGGTACGAGCAGTACTTC
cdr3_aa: CASSYLPGTSGSWYEQYF

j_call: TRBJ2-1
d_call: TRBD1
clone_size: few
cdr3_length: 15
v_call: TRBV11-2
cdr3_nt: TGTGCCAGCAGCCCCCGGGACAGGGACTGGAATGAGCAGTTCTTC
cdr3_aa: CASSPRDRDWNEQFF

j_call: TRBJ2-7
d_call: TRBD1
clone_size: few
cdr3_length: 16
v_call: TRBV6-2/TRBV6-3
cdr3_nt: TGTGCCAGCAGTTACAGAACAGGGGTCCAAATGAACGAGCAGTACTTC
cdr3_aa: CASSYRTGVQMNEQYF

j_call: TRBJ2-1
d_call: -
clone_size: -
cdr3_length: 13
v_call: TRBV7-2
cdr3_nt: TGTGCCAGCAGCTTAGCGGGGCAGGGTGAGCAGTTCTTC
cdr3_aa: CASSLAGQGEQFF

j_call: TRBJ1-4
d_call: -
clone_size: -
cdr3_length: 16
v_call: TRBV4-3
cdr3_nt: TGCGCCAGCAGCCAAGATTTCGGTTCAACTAATGAAAAACTGTTTTTT
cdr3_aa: CASSQDFGSTNEKLFF

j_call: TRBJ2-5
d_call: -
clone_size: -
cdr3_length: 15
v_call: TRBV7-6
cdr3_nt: TGTGCCAGCAGCCGGGTAGCAGGGGTGGCGGAGACCCAGTACTTC
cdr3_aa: CASSRVAGVAETQYF

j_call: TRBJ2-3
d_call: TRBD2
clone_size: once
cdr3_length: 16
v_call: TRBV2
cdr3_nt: TGTGCCAGCAGCAGGACTAGCGGGAGGGCCCCAGATACGCAGTATTTT
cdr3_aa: CASSRTSGRAPDTQYF

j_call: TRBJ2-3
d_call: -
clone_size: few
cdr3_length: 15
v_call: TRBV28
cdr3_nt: TGTGCCAGCAGTTTAGGGACCAGGGTTTTTGATACGCAGTATTTT
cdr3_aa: CASSLGTRVFDTQYF

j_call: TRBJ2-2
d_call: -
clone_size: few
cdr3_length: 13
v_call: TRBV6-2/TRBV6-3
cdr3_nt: TGTGCCAGCAGTCGGGCCTTCACCGGGGAGCTGTTTTTT
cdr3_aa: CASSRAFTGELFF

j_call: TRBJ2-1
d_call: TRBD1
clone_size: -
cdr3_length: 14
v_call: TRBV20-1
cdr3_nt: TGCAGTGCTAGGGGCGGGACAGGGTACAATGAGCAGTTCTTC
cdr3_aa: CSARGGTGYNEQFF

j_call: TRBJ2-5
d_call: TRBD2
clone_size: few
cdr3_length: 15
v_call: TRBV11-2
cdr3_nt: TGTGCCAGCAGGCGGCCGGGAGGGAAGCAAGAGACCCAGTACTTC
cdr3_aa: CASRRPGGKQETQYF

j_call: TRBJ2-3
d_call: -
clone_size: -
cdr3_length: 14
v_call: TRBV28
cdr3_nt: TGTGCCAGCAGTTTCCGTTCTATCACAGATACGCAGTATTTT
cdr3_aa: CASSFRSITDTQYF

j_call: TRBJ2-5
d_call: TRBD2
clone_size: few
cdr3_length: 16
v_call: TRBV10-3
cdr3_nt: TGTGCCATCAGTCAGCTTCCCAGCGGGGATTCGGAGACCCAGTACTTC
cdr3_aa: CAISQLPSGDSETQYF

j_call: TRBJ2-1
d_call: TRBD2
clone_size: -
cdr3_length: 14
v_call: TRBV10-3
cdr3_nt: TGTGCCATCATGAGGCTAGCGGGAATCGATGAGCAGTTCTTC
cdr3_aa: CAIMRLAGIDEQFF

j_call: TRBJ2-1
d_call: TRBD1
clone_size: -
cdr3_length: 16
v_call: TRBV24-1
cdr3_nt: TGTGCCACCAGTGACCTGACAGGGGGGTCCTACAATGAGCAGTTCTTC
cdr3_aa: CATSDLTGGSYNEQFF

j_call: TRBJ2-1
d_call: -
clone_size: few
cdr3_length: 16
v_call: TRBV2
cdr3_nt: TGTGCCAGCAGTGAACAGGGGCCGCTAAACTACAATGAGCAGTTCTTC
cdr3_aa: CASSEQGPLNYNEQFF

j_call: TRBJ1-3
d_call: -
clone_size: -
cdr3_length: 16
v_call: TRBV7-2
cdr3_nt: TGTGCCAGCAGCTTATCAGCGTCCCTCTCTGGAAACACCATATATTTT
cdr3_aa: CASSLSASLSGNTIYF

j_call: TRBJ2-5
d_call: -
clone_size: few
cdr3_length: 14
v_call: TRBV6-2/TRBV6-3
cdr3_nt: TGTGCCAGCAGTCACCTCCAGACTCAAGAGACCCAGTACTTC
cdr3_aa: CASSHLQTQETQYF

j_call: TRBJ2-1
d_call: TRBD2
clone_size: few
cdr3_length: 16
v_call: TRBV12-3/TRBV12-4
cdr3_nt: TGTGCCAGCAGTTTAGGACTAGCGGGAGTCGGTAATGAGCAGTTCTTC
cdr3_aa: CASSLGLAGVGNEQFF

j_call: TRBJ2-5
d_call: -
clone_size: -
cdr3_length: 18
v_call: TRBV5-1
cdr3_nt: TGCGCCAGCAGCTCGGCTTATCGCGGACAAACCTCGCGGGAGACCCAGTACTTC
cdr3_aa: CASSSAYRGQTSRETQYF

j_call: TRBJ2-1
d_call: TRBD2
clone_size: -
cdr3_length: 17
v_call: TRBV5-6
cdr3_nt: TGTGCCAGCAGCGGCTCCCCTCTAGCGGGTAACTACAATGAGCAGTTCTTC
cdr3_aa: CASSGSPLAGNYNEQFF

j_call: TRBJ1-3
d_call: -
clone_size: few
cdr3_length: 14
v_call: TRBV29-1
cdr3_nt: TGCAGCGTTCTGGCAGGGAGTACTGGAAACACCATATATTTT
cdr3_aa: CSVLAGSTGNTIYF

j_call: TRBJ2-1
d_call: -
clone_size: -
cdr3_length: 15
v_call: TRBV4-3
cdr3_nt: TGCGCCAGCAGCCAAGAACTAGCCCCCTACAATGAGCAGTTCTTC
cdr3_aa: CASSQELAPYNEQFF

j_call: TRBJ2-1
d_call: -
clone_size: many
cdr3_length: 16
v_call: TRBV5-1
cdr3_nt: TGCGCCAGCAGCTACCTTACGGGAAGCTCCTACAATGAGCAGTTCTTC
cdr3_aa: CASSYLTGSSYNEQFF

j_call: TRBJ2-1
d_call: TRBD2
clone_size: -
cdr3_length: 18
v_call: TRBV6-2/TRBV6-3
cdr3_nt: TGTGCCAGCAGGGGGCGGCTAGCGGGAGTTTGGGCCTACAATGAGCAGTTCTTC
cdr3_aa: CASRGRLAGVWAYNEQFF

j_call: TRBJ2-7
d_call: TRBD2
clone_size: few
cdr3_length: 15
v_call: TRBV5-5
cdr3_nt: TGTGCCAGCAGGTCACCACCCAGCGGGAACTACGAGCAGTACTTC
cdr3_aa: CASRSPPSGNYEQYF

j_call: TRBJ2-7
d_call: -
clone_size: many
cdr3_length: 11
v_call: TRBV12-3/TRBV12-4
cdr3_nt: TGTGCCAGCAGTTTGGCCCAATCGCAGTACTTC
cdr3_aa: CASSLAQSQYF